These T cell receptor beta chains were read from a single sample in a study of shared clonotypes between healthy human individuals. Profiled with immunoSEQ multiplex PCR; TCRdb holds only in-frame clones, not every one. Altogether about 2.4 million clones are present, around 94% being singletons, with the ten largest covering around 0.14%. The specimen was naive CD4+ T cells sorted from blood. The receptor set was obtained from a man younger than 35 in good health. Each CDR3 is given with its conserved first and last residue. The D gene is left open where the match is weak. Clone size is given for some rows only: seen once, a few or many times, or a class if the clone is expanded.

>TRBD2|NA|TRBJ2-1|TRBV5-1
TGCGCCAGCAGCCCCACTCGCGGGAGGGCGGCTGAGCAGTTCTTC
CASSPTRGRAAEQFF
>NA|once|TRBJ1-6|TRBV6-6
TGTGCCAGCAGTTCCCTTCGAACGGCAAATTCACCCCTCCACTTT
CASSSLRTANSPLHF
>TRBD1|NA|TRBJ2-3|TRBV30
TGTGCCTGGAGTGCTCACAGGGGATCCTACACAGATACGCAGTATTTT
CAWSAHRGSYTDTQYF
>TRBD1|NA|TRBJ1-2|TRBV29-1
TGCAGCGTTGAGGGGACAGGGCGAGGCTACACCTTC
CSVEGTGRGYTF
>NA|NA|TRBJ2-7|TRBV14
TGTGCCAGCAGCCAAGATCTCGCGGTCGGGCAGTACTTC
CASSQDLAVGQYF
>TRBD2|few|TRBJ2-3|TRBV6-5
TGTGCCAGCAGTTACTCTGGCGGGGGGAACGCAGATACGCAGTATTTT
CASSYSGGGNADTQYF
>NA|NA|TRBJ2-5|TRBV5-6
TGTGCCAGCAGCGAACAGGGAGGTGGACAAGAGACCCAGTACTTC
CASSEQGGGQETQYF
>NA|NA|TRBJ2-1|TRBV25-1
TGTGCCAGCAGTGTTTCCCGGGTCCATGAGCAGTTCTTC
CASSVSRVHEQFF
>NA|NA|TRBJ2-1|TRBV6-1
TGTGCCAGCAGTGAAAGTTGGGGGAATGAGCAGTTCTTC
CASSESWGNEQFF
>TRBD1|NA|TRBJ2-7|TRBV7-9
TGTGCCAGCAGCTTAGCGAAGTGGGACAGGGACTCCTACGAGCAGTACTTC
CASSLAKWDRDSYEQYF
>NA|NA|TRBJ1-4|TRBV10-3
TGTGCCACCACTTGGGGGAGCGGTGAAAAACTGTTTTTT
CATTWGSGEKLFF
>TRBD1|few|TRBJ1-1|TRBV4-2
TGTGCCAGCAGCCACGACAGGGAGAACACTGAAGCTTTCTTT
CASSHDRENTEAFF
>TRBD2|NA|TRBJ2-3|TRBV4-1
TGCGCCAGCAGCCGTCCTAGCGGGAGGGGAAAAATTAGCACAGATACGCAGTATTTT
CASSRPSGRGKISTDTQYF
>TRBD1|NA|TRBJ1-4|TRBV7-9
TGTGCCAGCAGCTTAGCTATTCAGGGGGCGGATGAAAAACTGTTTTTT
CASSLAIQGADEKLFF
>TRBD1|NA|TRBJ2-2|TRBV18
TGTGCCAGCTCAGGGACAGATAAGAACACCGGGGAGCTGTTTTTT
CASSGTDKNTGELFF
>NA|NA|TRBJ2-7|TRBV6-5
TGTGCCAGCAGTAACGGTGTCCTTAGTCCTTACGAGCAGTACTTC
CASSNGVLSPYEQYF
>TRBD1|NA|TRBJ2-1|TRBV19
TGTGCCAGTAGTCCGGACAGGGGCGGGCTCAATGAGCAGTTCTTC
CASSPDRGGLNEQFF